This paragraph reports one TCR beta chain. Original data processing: By means of reference gene primer amplification, nucleated cell counts were estimated. The table came from immunoSEQ multiplex PCR; TCRdb's copy has only in-frame clones and leaves some out. The V and J calls and clone size were taken over from that table, and D and trimming were inferred from the DNA. Of under 250,000 clones listed, roughly 88% were seen once; the top ten hold 15% to 20%. The data were taken from a study of blood T cell repertoires in COVID-19. V lost 8 bases and J 6 bases, leaving 19 bases between the germline ends. The germline V gene encodes CDR1 MNHEY and CDR2 SVGAGI. This CDR3 has 14 residues.

The rearrangement joins TRBV6-5 to TRBJ1-1, with D maybe TRBD1 (5 bases). Sequenced: peripheral blood. The source of this sequence is a man aged 45 to 65 with COVID-19, enrolled during active disease. The CDR3 region has the DNA TGTGCCAGCTTCCTAAGGAGGGGTTTTGCTGAAGCTTTCTTT. Protein product: CASFLRRGFAEAFF.